Listed here are 20 T cell receptor beta chains from one sample, sequenced in a study of cytomegalovirus exposure and HLA in healthy donors. Researchers ran the PCR with 60 Vbeta and 13 Jbeta primers. Some clones are missing from TCRdb's copy, which holds only in-frame ones; the method was immunoSEQ multiplex PCR. The table has 95,000 to 150,000 clones, about four fifths seen once; the top ten hold roughly 1.8%. Sequenced material: PBMCs. The receptors come from a man aged 18 to 29 in good health and CMV-seronegative.

The rearrangement uses TRBV6-5 and TRBJ1-2; D uncertain. The V gene's germline CDR1 is MNHEY and CDR2 SVGAGI. Trimming cost V 1 base and J 0 bases, with 12 bases left between them. CDR3 length: 16 amino acids. CDR3 DNA: TGTGCCAGCAGTTACTTTTACGCCGGGACTAACTATGGCTACACCTTC. Encoded protein: CASSYFYAGTNYGYTF.

The chain employs TRBV2 and TRBJ2-2; 8 bases fit TRBD2. V was clipped by 6 bases and J by 4 bases; unmatched bases: 7. Looked up from germline, CDR1 is SNHLY and CDR2 is FYNNEI. This CDR3 has 15 residues. Here the CDR3 reads CASSRGGSGTGELFF. DNA for the CDR3: TGTGCCAGCAGCCGGGGGGGGTCGGGCACCGGGGAGCTGTTTTTT.

The chain recombines TRBV15 with TRBJ1-1, with D unclear. The CDR3 spans 14 residues. Germline V CDR1 and CDR2: LNHNV, YYDKDF (reference sequence). V dropped 0 bases and J dropped 3 bases, with 8 bases sitting between them. The CDR3 spells CATSRERFDTEAFF. DNA for the CDR3: TGTGCCACCAGCAGAGAACGGTTTGACACTGAAGCTTTCTTT.

J is TRBJ1-1 and V is TRBV7-9, with D possibly TRBD1 on 6 matching bases. V was pared by 5 bases and J by 5 bases, with 15 bases between. Germline values: CDR1 SEHNR, CDR2 FQNEAQ (reference sequence). The CDR3 consists of 14 residues. CDR3 residues: CASSTLGARTEAFF. DNA for the CDR3: TGTGCCAGCAGCACACTGGGGGCGAGGACTGAAGCTTTCTTT. The variable domain in full, with the rest retrieved from reference TRBV7-9 and TRBJ1-1, is DTGVSQNPRHKITKRGQNVTFRCDPISEHNRLYWYRQTLGQGPEFLTYFQNEAQLEKSRLLSDRFSAERPKGSFSTLEIQRTEQGDSAMYLCASSTLGARTEAFFGQGTRLTVV.

This chain uses TRBV7-6 with TRBJ2-5; maybe TRBD1 (6 bases). Trimming pared 1 base from V and 3 bases from J, leaving 12 bases between. CDR1 and CDR2 (germline): SGHVS, FNYEAQ. The CDR3 loop spans 15 amino acids. CDR3 coding DNA: TGTGCCAGCAGCTTAGTTCGGACAGCCAAAGAGACCCAGTACTTC. Its translation is CASSLVRTAKETQYF.

The gene calls are TRBV5-1 and TRBJ1-1; D is ambiguous. Germline lookup yields CDR1 SGHRS and CDR2 YFSETQ. V was trimmed by 5 bases and J by 0 bases, leaving 14 bases between them. CDR3 length: 15 residues. For the CDR3, the DNA is TGCGCCAGCAGGGGAGGGTCCGGCCTGAACACTGAAGCTTTCTTT. Encoded protein: CASRGGSGLNTEAFF.

This clone was detected only a few times. CDR3 DNA sequence: TGCGCCAGCAGTGAGTCGGATGGGGGGTGGACTGAAGCTTTCTTT. It encodes CASSESDGGWTEAFF. The V call is TRBV10-2, the J call TRBJ1-1, with D possibly matching TRBD1 (5 bases). Trimming shortened V by 0 bases and J by 5 bases, and 13 bases separated the two germline ends. This CDR3 region has 15 residues. Germline CDR1 and CDR2: WSHSY and SAAADI.

The rearrangement joins TRBV2 to TRBJ2-5; 10 nucleotides match TRBD2. The J call may be mistaken, given a closer DNA end match to TRBJ2-7. The germline V gene encodes CDR1 SNHLY and CDR2 FYNNEI. There are 14 residues in the CDR3. The CDR3 sequence is CASRLAGSSYEQYF. CDR3 DNA sequence: TGTGCCAGCAGACTAGCGGGGAGCTCCTACGAGCAGTACTTC.

The V call is TRBV6-5, the J call TRBJ1-2, with D possibly matching TRBD1 (6 bases). Germline V gene sequence: CDR1 MNHEY, CDR2 SVGAGI. This CDR3 has 14 residues. Trimming took 2 bases from V and 4 from J, leaving 11 bases between them. The CDR3 bases are TGTGCCAGCAGTTACCGAGGGGGGGCCTATGGCTACACCTTC. Encoded protein: CASSYRGGAYGYTF.

This clone was recorded once. The chain carries TRBV18 and TRBJ1-1, with TRBD1 as a possible D gene (5 bases). V was shortened by 3 bases and J by 8 bases, with 16 bases between the two germline ends. CDR1 KGHSH and CDR2 LQKENI come from the germline V gene. There are 14 residues in the CDR3. CDR3 region: CASSPLSIRQEAFF. Written as DNA, the CDR3 is TGTGCCAGCTCACCGCTTTCTATAAGACAGGAAGCTTTCTTT.

The chain has TRBV9 and TRBJ2-7; D is possibly TRBD2 (5 bases). V lost 0 bases and J lost 4, with 11 bases in between. CDR1 is SGDLS and CDR2 is YYNGEE in the germline V gene. This CDR3 spans 14 amino acids. The DNA of the CDR3 is TGTGCCAGCAGCGTAGCTGCTAGCCCTTACGAGCAGTACTTC. This gives the protein CASSVAASPYEQYF.

The chain has TRBV27 and TRBJ1-2, with D hard to call. Germline loops: CDR1 MNHEY, CDR2 SMNVEV (reference sequence). The CDR3 length is 13 residues. Trimming removed 6 bases from V and 3 bases from J, with 11 bases in between. The CDR3 coding sequence is TGTGCCAGCAGGAATAACGAGTACTATGGCTACACCTTC. Encoded protein: CASRNNEYYGYTF.

With respect to this clone: Other DNA sequences within the sample encode an identical CDR3. J is TRBJ2-2 and V is TRBV7-3; 7 bases map to TRBD2. The V gene's germline CDR1 is SGHTA and CDR2 FQGTGA. V shed 5 bases, J shed 4 bases, and the junction held 7 bases outside the gene matches. The CDR3 is 15 amino acids. Here the CDR3 reads CASSKKGTTTGELFF. CDR3 nucleotide sequence: TGTGCCAGCAGCAAGAAAGGGACTACCACCGGGGAGCTGTTTTTT.

A note on this clone: The same CDR3 also results from other DNA sequences found in this sample. The chain uses TRBV5-6 and TRBJ2-2; weak D call: TRBD1 (6 bases). V was cut by 4 bases and J by 5 bases, with 12 bases left in between. The germline gives CDR1 SGHDT, CDR2 YYEEEE. The CDR3 consists of 14 residues. CDR3 sequence (DNA): TGTGCCAGCAGCAGAATCCAGGGGACCGGGGAGCTGTTTTTT. This encodes CASSRIQGTGELFF.

This clone was observed once. This sequence joins TRBV9 and TRBJ2-7; the D is unclear. From germline, CDR1 is SGDLS and CDR2 YYNGEE. The germline V and J ends were trimmed by 4 bases and 4 bases, with 12 bases remaining between them. The CDR3 is made up of 13 amino acids. The CDR3: CASSPSPGYEQYF. CDR3 nucleotide sequence: TGTGCCAGCAGCCCCTCCCCGGGTTACGAGCAGTACTTC.

The chain carries TRBV6-1 and TRBJ2-7; 8 bases fit TRBD1. The germline V gene has CDR1 MNHNS and CDR2 SASEGT. The J segment lost 3 bases and the V segment lost 4 bases, leaving 2 bases of the junction unmatched. The CDR3 extends over 13 amino acids. CDR3 DNA sequence: TGTGCCAGCAGTGGGGACAGGTTCTACGAGCAGTACTTC. Amino acids: CASSGDRFYEQYF.

V gene TRBV11-1 combines with J gene TRBJ2-1, with a possible D match to TRBD2 (5 bases). Germline-derived CDR1 and CDR2 are SGHAT and FQDESV (reference sequence). Trimming shortened V by 1 base and J by 8 bases, and 6 bases separated the two germline ends. The CDR3 spans 12 residues. The CDR3 reads CASSLVSDEQFF. The CDR3 DNA reads TGTGCCAGCAGCTTAGTTAGCGATGAGCAGTTCTTC.

The rearrangement joins TRBV5-5 to TRBJ2-1, with a tentative D call TRBD2 (6 bases). Germline-derived CDR1 and CDR2 are SGHKS and YYEKEE (reference sequence). V lost 0 bases and J lost 10, with 20 bases in between. CDR3 length: 16 residues. Here the CDR3 DNA reads TGTGCCAGCAGCTTGGGCGGGGAGCTCTCTACAATCGAGCAGTTCTTC. It yields the protein CASSLGGELSTIEQFF.

The chain has TRBV11-3 and TRBJ2-2; D is possibly TRBD2 (6 bases). CDR1 and CDR2 from the germline V gene are SGHNT and YENEEA. V gave up 0 bases and J gave up 0 bases, with 11 bases separating them. The CDR3 has 17 amino acids. CDR3 coding DNA: TGTGCCAGCAGCTTAGATCGGGGGAGTTCGAACACCGGGGAGCTGTTTTTT. Encoded protein: CASSLDRGSSNTGELFF.

This chain links TRBV6-1 with TRBJ1-5, with no clear D. CDR1 and CDR2 (germline): MNHNS, SASEGT. V was cut by 8 bases and J by 7 bases, with 15 bases left in between. CDR3 size: 13 residues. CDR3 DNA: TGTGCCAGCGAGCGGGAAGCTAAACAGCCCCAGCATTTT. Its protein is CASEREAKQPQHF.